This T cell receptor beta chain is drawn from a study of identical twins. Study results and limitations: The authors noted that invariant MAIT and iNKT cells could partly confound zero-insertion analyses. Weaker excess twin sharing was observed in beta out-of-frame sequences.

The CDR3 has 17 residues. V gave up 1 base and J gave up 9 bases, with 22 bases separating them. CDR1 is LGHDT and CDR2 is YNNKEL in the germline V gene (reference sequence). This clonotype was picked up a small number of times. Its antigen remains unidentified. It was template switching that added a universal primer site, and there were unique molecular identifiers on the cDNA. TCRdb processed the 5' RACE reads anew with MiXCR; each CDR3 protein has one entry. This sample has some 790,000 distinct CDR3 sequences; over 15% occur once, and the top ten carry under 15%. These data were likewise used in another study, on T cells expressing NK-cell markers. This second study notes: Each of over 5 donors carried dominant NKG2C+ clonotypes accounting for roughly 1.0-7.0% of CD8+ T cells.

This receptor was taken from a woman between 18 and 29 years old in good health. This chain uses TRBV3-1 with TRBJ2-1, with D unresolved. The sequencing input was PBMCs. In DNA form, the CDR3 reads TGTGCCAGCAGCCAAGCCCTCCAGTGGGCCCTAATGGGTGAGCAGTTCTTC. This encodes CASSQALQWALMGEQFF.